This T cell receptor (beta chain) was recovered during a study of shared clonotypes between healthy human individuals. Study results and caveats: Four donors held around 5% of naive CD4 clonotypes in common. Deeper or shallower sequencing was expected to change how clonotypes are shared among donors.

Sequencing was at deep level. Libraries were prepared by immunoSEQ multiplex PCR; TCRdb keeps only in-frame clonotypes and omits some of them. The repertoire consists of millions of clones, with about 95% occurring once and the leading ten covering approximately 1.2%. Positive CCR7 selection of CD45RO-negative cells yielded the naive CD8 cells, and terminally differentiated effector memory CD45RA+ cells were excluded. This clone is a singleton in its sample. What it recognizes is unknown. Germline V lookup: CDR1 SGHTS, CDR2 YDEGEE. Trimming cost V 3 bases and J 4 bases; bases outside gene matches: 10. This CDR3 is built from 17 residues.

This chain joins TRBV5-8 and TRBJ2-2; 9 nucleotides line up with TRBD1. Sample: naive CD8+ T cells sorted from blood. The receptor comes from a young man in good health. The CDR3 sequence is CASSSGQGILGTGELFF. In DNA, the CDR3 is TGTGCCAGCAGCTCGGGACAGGGAATCTTAGGCACCGGGGAGCTGTTTTTT.